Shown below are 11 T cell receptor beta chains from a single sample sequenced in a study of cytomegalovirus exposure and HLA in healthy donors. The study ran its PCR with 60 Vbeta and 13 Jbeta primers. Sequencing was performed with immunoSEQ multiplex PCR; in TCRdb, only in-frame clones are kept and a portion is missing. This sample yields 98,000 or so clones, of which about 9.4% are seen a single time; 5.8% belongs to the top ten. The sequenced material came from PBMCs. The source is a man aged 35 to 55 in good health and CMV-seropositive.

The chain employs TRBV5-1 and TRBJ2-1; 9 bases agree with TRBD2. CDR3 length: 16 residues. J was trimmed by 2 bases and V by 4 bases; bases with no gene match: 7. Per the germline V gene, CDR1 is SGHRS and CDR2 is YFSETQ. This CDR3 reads CASSPGLARAYNEQFF. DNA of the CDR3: TGCGCCAGCAGCCCGGGACTAGCACGAGCCTACAATGAGCAGTTCTTC.

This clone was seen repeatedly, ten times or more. CDR3 bases: TGTGCCTGGAGTCTCGGGAGGGCCCAGCCCCAGCATTTT. As protein: CAWSLGRAQPQHF. This rearrangement joins TRBV30 to TRBJ1-5; D is ambiguous. Germline V gene lookup returns CDR1 GTSNPN and CDR2 SVGIG (reference sequence). V lost 2 bases, J lost 7 bases, and 12 bases lay in between. This CDR3 has 13 amino acids.

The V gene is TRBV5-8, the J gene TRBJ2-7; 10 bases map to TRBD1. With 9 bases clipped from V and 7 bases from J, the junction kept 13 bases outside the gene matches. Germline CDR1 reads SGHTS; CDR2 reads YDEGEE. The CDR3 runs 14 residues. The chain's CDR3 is CATPSGQGGREQYF. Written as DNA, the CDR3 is TGTGCCACTCCGTCAGGACAGGGGGGTAGAGAGCAGTACTTC.

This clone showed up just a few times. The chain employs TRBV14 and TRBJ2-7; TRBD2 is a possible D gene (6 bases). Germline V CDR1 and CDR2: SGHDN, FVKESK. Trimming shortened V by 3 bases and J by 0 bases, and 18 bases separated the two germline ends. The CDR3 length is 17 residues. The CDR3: CASSQLLLGGDSYEQYF. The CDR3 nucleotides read TGTGCCAGCAGCCAGCTACTACTAGGCGGGGACTCCTACGAGCAGTACTTC.

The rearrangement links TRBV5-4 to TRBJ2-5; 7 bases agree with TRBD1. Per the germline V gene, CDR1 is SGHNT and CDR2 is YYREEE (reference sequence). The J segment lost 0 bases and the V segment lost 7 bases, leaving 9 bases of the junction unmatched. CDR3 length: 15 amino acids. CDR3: CASFKGAAYQETQYF. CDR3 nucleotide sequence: TGTGCCAGCTTTAAGGGGGCAGCGTACCAAGAGACCCAGTACTTC.

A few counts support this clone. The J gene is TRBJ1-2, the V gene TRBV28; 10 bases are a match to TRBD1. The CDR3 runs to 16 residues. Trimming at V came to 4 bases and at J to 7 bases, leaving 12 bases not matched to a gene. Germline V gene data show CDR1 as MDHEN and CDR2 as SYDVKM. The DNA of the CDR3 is TGTGCCAGCAGTTCTTCATCCGGGACAGGGGTACTTGGCTACACCTTC. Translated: CASSSSSGTGVLGYTF.

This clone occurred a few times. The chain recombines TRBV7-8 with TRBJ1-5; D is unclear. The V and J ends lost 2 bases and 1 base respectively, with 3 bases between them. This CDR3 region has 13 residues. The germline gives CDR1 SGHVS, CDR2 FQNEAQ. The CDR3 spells CASSLQSNQPQHF. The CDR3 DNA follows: TGTGCCAGCAGCTTACAGAGCAATCAGCCCCAGCATTTT.

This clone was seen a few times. The CDR3 coding sequence is TGTGCCAGCTTTAACAGGGGACGGACTGAAGCTTTCTTT. It codes for CASFNRGRTEAFF. The chain links TRBV6-4 to TRBJ1-1, with 7 bases fitting TRBD1. The CDR3 is made up of 13 amino acids. With V trimmed by 8 bases and J by 5 bases, 8 bases remained unmatched. Germline CDR1 reads MRHNA; CDR2 reads SNTAGT.

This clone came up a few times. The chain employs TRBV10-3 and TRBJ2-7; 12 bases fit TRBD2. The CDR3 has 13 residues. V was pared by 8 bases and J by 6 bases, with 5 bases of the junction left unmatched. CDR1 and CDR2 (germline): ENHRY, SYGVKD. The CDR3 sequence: CAIGLAGGSEQYF. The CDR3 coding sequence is TGTGCCATCGGGCTAGCGGGAGGGTCCGAGCAGTACTTC.

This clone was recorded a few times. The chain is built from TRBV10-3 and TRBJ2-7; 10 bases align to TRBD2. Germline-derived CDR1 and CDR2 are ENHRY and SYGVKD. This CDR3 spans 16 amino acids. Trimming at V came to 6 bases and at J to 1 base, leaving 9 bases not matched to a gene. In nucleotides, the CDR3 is TGTGCCATCAGCTCACAGACTAGCGGGCCGTCCTACGAGCAGTACTTC. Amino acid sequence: CAISSQTSGPSYEQYF.

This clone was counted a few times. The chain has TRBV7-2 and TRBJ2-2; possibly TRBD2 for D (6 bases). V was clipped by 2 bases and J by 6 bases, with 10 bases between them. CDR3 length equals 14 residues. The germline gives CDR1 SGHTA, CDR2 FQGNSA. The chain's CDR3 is CASSLSGGPGELFF. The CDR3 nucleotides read TGTGCCAGCAGCTTATCCGGGGGTCCCGGGGAGCTGTTTTTT.